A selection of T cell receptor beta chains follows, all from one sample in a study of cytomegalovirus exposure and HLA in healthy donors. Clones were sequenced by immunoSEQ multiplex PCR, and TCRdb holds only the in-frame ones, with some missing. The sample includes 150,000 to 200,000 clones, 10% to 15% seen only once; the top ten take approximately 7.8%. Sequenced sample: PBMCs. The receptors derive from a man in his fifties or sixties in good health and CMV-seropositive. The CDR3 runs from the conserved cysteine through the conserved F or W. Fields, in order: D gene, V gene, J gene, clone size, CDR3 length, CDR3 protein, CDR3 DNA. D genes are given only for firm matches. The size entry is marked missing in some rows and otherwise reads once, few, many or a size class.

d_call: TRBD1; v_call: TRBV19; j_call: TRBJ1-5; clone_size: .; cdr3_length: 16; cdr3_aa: CASSPQGQPPGQPQHF; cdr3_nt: TGTGCCAGTAGTCCCCAGGGACAGCCGCCGGGGCAGCCCCAGCATTTT
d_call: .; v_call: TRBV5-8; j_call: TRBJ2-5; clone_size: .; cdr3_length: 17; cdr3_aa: CASSLGELGGRRETQYF; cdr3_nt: TGTGCCAGCAGCTTGGGGGAGCTCGGGGGACGAAGAGAGACCCAGTACTTC
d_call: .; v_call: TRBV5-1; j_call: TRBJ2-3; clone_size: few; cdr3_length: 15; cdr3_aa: CASRLLADSTDTQYF; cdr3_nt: TGCGCCAGCAGACTCCTAGCAGATAGCACAGATACGCAGTATTTT
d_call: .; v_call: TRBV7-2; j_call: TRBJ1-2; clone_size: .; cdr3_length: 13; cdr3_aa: CASSLGQIYGYTF; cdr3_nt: TGTGCCAGCAGCTTAGGACAGATCTATGGCTACACCTTC
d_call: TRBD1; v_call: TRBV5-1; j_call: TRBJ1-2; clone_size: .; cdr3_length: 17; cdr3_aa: CASSLYGTGTLNYGYTF; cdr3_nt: TGCGCCAGCAGCTTGTATGGGACAGGAACATTAAACTATGGCTACACCTTC
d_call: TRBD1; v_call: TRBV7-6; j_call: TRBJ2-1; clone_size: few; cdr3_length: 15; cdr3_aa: CASSPNRGAYNEQFF; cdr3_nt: TGTGCCAGCAGCCCAAACAGGGGCGCCTACAATGAGCAGTTCTTC
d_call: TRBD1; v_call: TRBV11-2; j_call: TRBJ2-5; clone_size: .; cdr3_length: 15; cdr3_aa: CASSRRGTVQETQYF; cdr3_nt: TGTGCCAGCAGCCGGCGAGGGACAGTACAAGAGACCCAGTACTTC
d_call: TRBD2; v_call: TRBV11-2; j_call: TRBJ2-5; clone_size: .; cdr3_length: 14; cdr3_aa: CASSISGLLKTQYF; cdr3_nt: TGTGCCAGCAGCATATCGGGACTATTAAAGACCCAGTACTTC
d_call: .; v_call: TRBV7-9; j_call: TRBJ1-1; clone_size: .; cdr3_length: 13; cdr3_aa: CASSLRTQDEAFF; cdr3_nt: TGTGCCAGCAGCTTAAGGACACAAGATGAAGCTTTCTTT
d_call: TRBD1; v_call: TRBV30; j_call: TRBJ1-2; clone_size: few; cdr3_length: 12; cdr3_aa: CAGYRGDYGYTF; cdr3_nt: TGTGCCGGGTACAGGGGGGATTATGGCTACACCTTC
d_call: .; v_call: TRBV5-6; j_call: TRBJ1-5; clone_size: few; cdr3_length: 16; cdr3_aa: CASSLGGAGSNQPQHF; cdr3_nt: TGTGCCAGCAGCTTAGGGGGGGCGGGCAGCAATCAGCCCCAGCATTTT
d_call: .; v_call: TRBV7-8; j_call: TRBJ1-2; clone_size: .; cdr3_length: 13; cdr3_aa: CASSLGENYGYTF; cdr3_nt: TGTGCCAGCAGCTTAGGAGAGAACTATGGCTACACCTTC
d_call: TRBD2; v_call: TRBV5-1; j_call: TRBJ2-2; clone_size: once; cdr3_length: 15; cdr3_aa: CASSWSGENTGELFF; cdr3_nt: TGCGCCAGCAGCTGGAGCGGGGAGAACACCGGGGAGCTGTTTTTT
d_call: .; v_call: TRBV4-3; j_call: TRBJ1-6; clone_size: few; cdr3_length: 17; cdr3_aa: CASSQGQTSSYNSPLHF; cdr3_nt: TGCGCCAGCAGCCAAGGACAGACTAGCTCCTATAATTCACCCCTCCACTTT
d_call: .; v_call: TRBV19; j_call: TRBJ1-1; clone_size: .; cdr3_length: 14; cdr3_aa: CASTNRETNTEAFF; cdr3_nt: TGTGCCAGTACAAACAGGGAAACGAACACTGAAGCTTTCTTT
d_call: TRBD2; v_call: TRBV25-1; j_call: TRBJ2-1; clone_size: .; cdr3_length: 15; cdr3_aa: CASSESQRGTNEQFF; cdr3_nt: TGTGCCAGCAGTGAATCCCAGCGGGGGACCAATGAGCAGTTCTTC
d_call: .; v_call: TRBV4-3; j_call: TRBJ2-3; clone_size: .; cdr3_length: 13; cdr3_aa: CASSQDERATQYF; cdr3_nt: TGCGCCAGCAGCCAAGATGAGCGAGCTACGCAGTATTTT
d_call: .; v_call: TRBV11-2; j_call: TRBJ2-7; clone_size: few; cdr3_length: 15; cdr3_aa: CASSFRGGDSYEQYF; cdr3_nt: TGTGCCAGCAGCTTCAGGGGCGGTGACTCCTACGAGCAGTACTTC
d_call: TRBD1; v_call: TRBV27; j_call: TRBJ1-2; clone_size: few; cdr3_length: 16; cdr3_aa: CASSLGTGTGGYGYTF; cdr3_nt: TGTGCCAGCAGTCTCGGGACTGGGACAGGGGGGTATGGCTACACCTTC
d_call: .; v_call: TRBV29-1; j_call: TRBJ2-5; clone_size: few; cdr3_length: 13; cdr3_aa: CSVEDQIQETQYF; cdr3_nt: TGCAGCGTTGAAGATCAAATCCAAGAGACCCAGTACTTC
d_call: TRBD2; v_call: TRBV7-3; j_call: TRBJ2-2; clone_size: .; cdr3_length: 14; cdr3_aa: CASSGGGDTGELFF; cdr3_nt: TGTGCCAGCAGCGGCGGGGGGGATACCGGGGAGCTGTTTTTT
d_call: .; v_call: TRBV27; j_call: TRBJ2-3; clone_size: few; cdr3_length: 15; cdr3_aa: CASSLLRGLTDTQYF; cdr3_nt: TGTGCCAGCAGTTTGCTCCGGGGTCTCACAGATACGCAGTATTTT
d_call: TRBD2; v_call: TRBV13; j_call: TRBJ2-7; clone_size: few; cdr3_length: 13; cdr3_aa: CASSLSGGYEQYF; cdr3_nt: TGTGCCAGCAGCTTATCGGGGGGCTACGAGCAGTACTTC
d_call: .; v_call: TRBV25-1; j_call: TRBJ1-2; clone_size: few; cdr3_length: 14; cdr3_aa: CASSDFQGNYGYTF; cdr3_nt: TGTGCCAGCAGTGATTTCCAGGGGAACTATGGCTACACCTTC
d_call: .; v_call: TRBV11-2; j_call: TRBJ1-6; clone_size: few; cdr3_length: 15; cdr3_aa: CASSLDSSYNSPLHF; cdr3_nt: TGTGCCAGCAGCTTAGACAGCTCCTATAATTCACCCCTCCACTTT
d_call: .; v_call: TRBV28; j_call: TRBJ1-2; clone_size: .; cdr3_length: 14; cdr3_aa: CASSTGGVRYGYTF; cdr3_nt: TGTGCCAGCAGTACTGGGGGGGTGCGCTATGGCTACACCTTC
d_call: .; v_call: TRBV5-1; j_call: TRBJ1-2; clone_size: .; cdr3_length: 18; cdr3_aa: CASSLDGPKPTTIHGYTF; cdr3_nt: TGCGCCAGCAGCTTGGATGGCCCCAAGCCAACCACTATACATGGCTACACCTTC
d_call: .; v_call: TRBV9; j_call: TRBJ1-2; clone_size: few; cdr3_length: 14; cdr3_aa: CASSSSPLMRGYTF; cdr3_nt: TGTGCCAGCAGCTCAAGCCCCCTTATGCGGGGCTACACCTTC
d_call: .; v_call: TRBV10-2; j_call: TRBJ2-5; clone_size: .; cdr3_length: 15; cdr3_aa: CASSILQGGLGTQYF; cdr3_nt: TGCGCCAGCAGTATCTTACAGGGGGGGCTGGGGACCCAGTACTTC
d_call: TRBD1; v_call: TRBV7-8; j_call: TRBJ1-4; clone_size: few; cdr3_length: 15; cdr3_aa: CASRRPGQGNEKLFF; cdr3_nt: TGTGCCAGCAGACGACCGGGACAGGGTAATGAAAAACTGTTTTTT
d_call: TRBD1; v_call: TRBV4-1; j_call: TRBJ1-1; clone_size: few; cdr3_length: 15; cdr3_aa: CASSPADRENTEAFF; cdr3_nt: TGCGCCAGCAGCCCGGCTGACAGGGAAAACACTGAAGCTTTCTTT
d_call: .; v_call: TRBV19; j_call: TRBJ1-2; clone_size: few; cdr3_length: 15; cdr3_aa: CASSIDQDRRYGYTF; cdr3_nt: TGTGCCAGTAGTATAGACCAGGACAGACGATATGGCTACACCTTC
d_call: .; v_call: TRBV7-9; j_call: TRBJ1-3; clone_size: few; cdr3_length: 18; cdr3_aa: CASSLVQGSSRSGNTIYF; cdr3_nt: TGTGCCAGCAGCTTAGTTCAGGGCAGTTCCCGCTCTGGAAACACCATATATTTT
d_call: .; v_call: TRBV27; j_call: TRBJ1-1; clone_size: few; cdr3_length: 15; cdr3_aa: CASSLMGDLNTEAFF; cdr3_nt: TGTGCCAGCAGCCTCATGGGGGACTTGAACACTGAAGCTTTCTTT
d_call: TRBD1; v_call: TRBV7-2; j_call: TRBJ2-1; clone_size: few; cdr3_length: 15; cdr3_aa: CASSQMGKGQFEQFF; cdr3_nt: TGTGCCAGCAGCCAAATGGGTAAGGGACAGTTTGAGCAGTTCTTC
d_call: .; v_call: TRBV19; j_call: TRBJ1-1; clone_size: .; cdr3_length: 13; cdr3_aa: CASSLGQNTEAFF; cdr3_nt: TGTGCCAGTAGTCTGGGACAGAACACTGAAGCTTTCTTT
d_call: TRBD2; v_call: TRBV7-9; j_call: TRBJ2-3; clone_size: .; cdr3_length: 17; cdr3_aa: CASSPWTSGGTRDTQYF; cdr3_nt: TGTGCCAGCAGCCCCTGGACTAGCGGGGGGACTCGAGATACGCAGTATTTT
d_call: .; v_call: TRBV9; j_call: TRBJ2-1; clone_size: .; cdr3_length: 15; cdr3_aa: CASSVEWGGNNEQFF; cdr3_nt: TGTGCCAGCAGCGTAGAGTGGGGGGGCAACAATGAGCAGTTCTTC
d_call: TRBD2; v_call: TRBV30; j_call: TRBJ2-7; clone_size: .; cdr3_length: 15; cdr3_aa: CAWSVHGTNSYEQYF; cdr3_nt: TGTGCCTGGAGTGTCCACGGGACTAACTCCTACGAGCAGTACTTC
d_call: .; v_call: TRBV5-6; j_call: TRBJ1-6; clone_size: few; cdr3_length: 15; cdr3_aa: CASTTGISYNSPLHF; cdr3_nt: TGTGCCAGCACCACAGGGATCTCCTATAATTCACCCCTCCACTTT
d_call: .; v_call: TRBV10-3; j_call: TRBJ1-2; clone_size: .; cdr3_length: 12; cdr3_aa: CAISPRDEGYTF; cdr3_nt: TGTGCCATCAGTCCGCGCGATGAGGGCTACACCTTC
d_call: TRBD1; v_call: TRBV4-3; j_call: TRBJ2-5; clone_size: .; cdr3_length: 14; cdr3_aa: CASSQDEGAGTQYF; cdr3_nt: TGCGCCAGCAGCCAAGATGAGGGGGCAGGGACCCAGTACTTC
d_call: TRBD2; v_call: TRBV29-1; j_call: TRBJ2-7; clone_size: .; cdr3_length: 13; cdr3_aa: CSVRAGGPYEQYF; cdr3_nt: TGCAGCGTTAGAGCGGGGGGGCCCTACGAGCAGTACTTC
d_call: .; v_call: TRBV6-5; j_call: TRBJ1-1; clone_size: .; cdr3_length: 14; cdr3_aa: CASSYSAGSSEAFF; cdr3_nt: TGTGCCAGCAGTTACTCGGCAGGATCGTCTGAAGCTTTCTTT
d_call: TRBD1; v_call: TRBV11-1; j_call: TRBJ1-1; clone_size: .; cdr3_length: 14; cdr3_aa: CASSLGQGLGEAFF; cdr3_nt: TGTGCCAGCAGCCTGGGACAGGGGTTGGGTGAAGCTTTCTTT
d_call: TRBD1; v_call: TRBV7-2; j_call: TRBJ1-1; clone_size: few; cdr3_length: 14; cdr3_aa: CASSLLTGVTEAFF; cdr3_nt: TGTGCCAGCAGCTTATTGACAGGGGTGACTGAAGCTTTCTTT